The 7 T cell receptor beta chains in this list originate from one sample, sequenced in a study of CD8 T cells in ankylosing spondylitis. TCRdb re-derived calls from the 5' RACE reads in MiXCR, one entry per CDR3 protein. The sample lists about 89,000 distinct CDR3 sequences, around 25% seen once, with roughly three fifths in the top ten. The sample comprised blood, either unsorted or a sorted T cell fraction (not recorded which). The receptors were gathered from a male donor with ankylosing spondylitis or in good health (not recorded which).

Notes on this clonotype: The junction departs from the called germline gene at one end, perhaps through a read error. The chain is built from TRBV20-1 and TRBJ2-1; possible D gene TRBD2, 6 bases. The CDR3 covers 19 residues. From germline, CDR1 is DFQATT and CDR2 SNEGSKA (reference sequence). Written as DNA, the CDR3 is TGCTGTGCTAGAGATTTTAATAGCGGCACCTACAACTCCTACAATGAGCAGTTCTTC. This encodes CCARDFNSGTYNSYNEQFF.

V usage is TRBV20-1 and J usage is TRBJ2-1, with 7 bases that match TRBD1. V lost 6 bases and J lost 0; bases outside the gene matches: 8. The CDR3 runs 15 residues. Germline V gene data show CDR1 as DFQATT and CDR2 as SNEGSKA (reference sequence). The DNA of the CDR3 is TGCAGTGCGGGTAGGACAGGCAGCTCCTACAATGAGCAGTTCTTC. Amino acid sequence: CSAGRTGSSYNEQFF.

The gene calls are TRBV19 and TRBJ2-7; D unclear. The CDR3 is 15 residues long. Per the germline V gene, CDR1 is LNHDA and CDR2 is SQIVND (reference sequence). Trimming took 3 bases from V and 2 from J, leaving 14 bases between them. CDR3 DNA sequence: TGTGCCAGTAGTATTCGGGCAGGAACTCCCTACGAGCAGTACTTC. Translating it yields CASSIRAGTPYEQYF.

V gene TRBV20-1 combines with J gene TRBJ2-3; no definite D call. V shed 0 bases and J shed 0 bases, with 10 bases lying between them. This CDR3 has 15 amino acids. Germline CDR1 reads DFQATT; CDR2 reads SNEGSKA (reference sequence). CDR3 DNA sequence: TGCAGTGCTAGAGATACGGGTATTAGCACAGATACGCAGTATTTT. This sequence encodes CSARDTGISTDTQYF.

This clonotype was counted between two and nine times. For the CDR3, the DNA is TGTGCCACGGGACAGGGCTACAATGAGCAGTTCTTC. It yields the protein CATGQGYNEQFF. The chain couples TRBV25-1 to TRBJ2-1; TRBD1 aligns across 9 bases. J lost 3 bases, V lost 10 bases, and 1 base had no gene match. Germline V CDR1 and CDR2: MGHDK, SYGVNS. The CDR3 length is 12 residues.

This clonotype has at least ten counts. V is TRBV20-1 and J is TRBJ1-1; no clear D. Germline lookup yields CDR1 DFQATT and CDR2 SNEGSKA (reference sequence). The CDR3 has 14 amino acids. The V gene lost 0 bases and the J gene lost 3 bases, with 11 bases spanning the gap. The CDR3 sequence is CSAREEGGYTEAFF. As DNA, the CDR3 is TGCAGTGCTAGAGAGGAGGGAGGATACACTGAAGCTTTCTTT.

This chain links TRBV20-1 with TRBJ2-7, with 10 nucleotides matching TRBD2. CDR3 length: 18 amino acids. The germline V gene has CDR1 DFQATT and CDR2 SNEGSKA (reference sequence). The J segment lost 3 bases and the V segment lost 0 bases, leaving 14 bases of the junction unmatched. The CDR3 region is CSARDPLAGEVSIYEQYF. The CDR3 nucleotides are TGCAGTGCTAGAGATCCCCTAGCGGGAGAAGTCTCCATCTACGAGCAGTACTTC.